The source of this TCR beta chain is a study of blood T cell repertoires in COVID-19. Study background: The United States, Italy and Spain provided the acute and convalescent COVID-19 samples. From T cells, B-cell-depleted T cells, or PBMCs came the material, which was cDNA or gDNA.

The V gene lost 5 bases and the J gene lost 3 bases, with 3 bases spanning the gap. This CDR3 is 11 amino acids long. CDR1 and CDR2 from the germline V gene are SEHNR and FQNEAQ (reference sequence). In the authors' methods: Reference gene primer amplification yielded estimated nucleated cell counts. TCRdb's table, derived via immunoSEQ multiplex PCR, lists solely in-frame clones and lacks some. That table is the source of V, J and clone size, and D and trimming were worked out from the DNA. The sample contains about 150,000 clones, roughly 87% of which appear only once. The chain carries TRBV7-9 and TRBJ2-3; D unresolved. The receptor comes from a human donor in a cohort sampled during active COVID-19. Material for sequencing was peripheral blood. Here the CDR3 reads CASSQTDTQYF. DNA for the CDR3: TGTGCCAGCAGCCAGACAGATACGCAGTATTTT. Using reference TRBV7-9 and TRBJ2-3 for the parts outside the CDR3, the full variable domain is DTGVSQNPRHKITKRGQNVTFRCDPISEHNRLYWYRQTLGQGPEFLTYFQNEAQLEKSRLLSDRFSAERPKGSFSTLEIQRTEQGDSAMYLCASSQTDTQYFGPGTRLTVL.